Each of the 11 T cell receptor beta chains below was sequenced from the same sample in a study of shared T cell receptors in the human thymus. The assay was immunoSEQ multiplex PCR, and TCRdb's table has in-frame clones only and misses some. The sample comprises about 660,000 clones, roughly 90% of which are singletons, and 0.01% rests with the top ten. The sample also formed part of further work on human thymus T cells.

Sequencing was carried out using thymocytes. Receptors were obtained from a boy less than two years old with a congenital heart defect.

The chain combines TRBV11-3 with TRBJ2-1; 7 bases agree with TRBD2. This CDR3 region has 20 residues. Germline V gene data show CDR1 as SGHNT and CDR2 as YENEEA. The V segment lost 2 bases and the J segment 4 bases; nucleotides outside the gene matches: 20. The CDR3 loop reads CASSLWGILAGDSNYNEQFF. The CDR3 DNA is TGTGCCAGCAGCTTATGGGGTATATTGGCGGGAGACTCGAATTACAATGAGCAGTTCTTC.

This clone is a singleton in its sample. The CDR3 coding sequence is TGTGCCAGCAGCTTTAGCGGGAGGGCTTACAATGAGCAGTTCTTC. Protein product: CASSFSGRAYNEQFF. V usage is TRBV5-4 and J usage is TRBJ2-1; 11 bases match TRBD2. Trimming removed 2 bases from V and 4 bases from J; junction bases left unmatched: 2. CDR1 SGHNT and CDR2 YYREEE come from the germline V gene (reference sequence). This CDR3 comprises 15 residues.

The V gene is TRBV4-1, the J gene TRBJ2-2; no firm D call. Germline V gene lookup returns CDR1 MGHRA and CDR2 YSYEKL. Trimming removed 1 base from V and 5 bases from J, with 5 bases in between. The CDR3 length is 13 residues. In DNA, the CDR3 is TGCGCCAGCAGCCAAGGTCCGACCGGGGAGCTGTTTTTT. Protein: CASSQGPTGELFF.

The CDR3 here is CASSIQGRAFF. The CDR3 region has the DNA TGTGCCAGCAGTATACAGGGGAGAGCTTTCTTT. The rearrangement joins TRBV28 to TRBJ1-1; 7 positions agree with TRBD1. The J segment lost 10 bases and the V segment lost 5 bases, leaving 4 bases of the junction unmatched. Germline V gene data show CDR1 as MDHEN and CDR2 as SYDVKM. The CDR3 covers 11 residues.

The gene calls are TRBV10-1 and TRBJ1-2; D not certain. V lost 7 bases and J lost 7, with 13 bases in between. Germline V CDR1 and CDR2: WNHNN, SYGVQD (reference sequence). This CDR3 is 12 amino acids long. The CDR3 here is CASTLTVLGYTF. Here the CDR3 DNA reads TGCGCCAGCACCTTAACAGTACTTGGCTACACCTTC.

This clone was seen just once. The chain recombines TRBV18 with TRBJ2-3; the D gene is possibly TRBD2 (5 bases). This CDR3 has 16 residues. CDR1 is KGHSH and CDR2 is LQKENI in the germline V gene. The V and J ends lost 3 bases and 2 bases respectively, with 15 bases between them. CDR3: CASSPRRSMDTDTQYF. DNA for the CDR3: TGTGCCAGCTCACCGAGGAGGTCAATGGACACAGATACGCAGTATTTT.

The chain carries TRBV27 and TRBJ2-7; 8 bases are a match to TRBD2. Germline CDR1 is MNHEY and CDR2 is SMNVEV (reference sequence). This CDR3 is built from 16 residues. The V segment lost 4 bases and the J segment 9 bases; nucleotides outside the gene matches: 17. CDR3 region: CASSSPGGATLEGQYF. The CDR3 DNA is TGTGCCAGCAGTTCCCCGGGGGGGGCAACTCTCGAAGGGCAGTACTTC.

This clone showed up just once. This chain links TRBV20-1 with TRBJ1-1; TRBD1 is a possible D gene (5 bases). Per germline, CDR1 DFQATT and CDR2 SNEGSKA (reference sequence). Deletions cut 0 bases from V and 8 bases from J, with 7 bases between. This CDR3 is 11 amino acids long. In DNA, the CDR3 is TGCAGTGCTAGAGATGGGGCCGAAGCTTTCTTT. Protein sequence: CSARDGAEAFF.

There are a few counts of this clone. The chain carries TRBV5-4 and TRBJ2-7; 12 bases map to TRBD2. The CDR3 has 16 amino acids. J was trimmed by 2 bases and V by 4 bases; bases with no gene match: 7. Germline V gene sequence: CDR1 SGHNT, CDR2 YYREEE (reference sequence). The CDR3 region is CASSILAGGPTYEQYF. The CDR3 DNA reads TGTGCCAGCAGCATTCTAGCGGGAGGGCCGACCTACGAGCAGTACTTC.

J is TRBJ1-3 and V is TRBV4-2, with D possibly TRBD1 on 5 matching bases. The CDR3 spans 18 residues. CDR1 and CDR2 from the germline V gene are LGHNA and YNFKEQ. V shed 1 base and J shed 5 bases, with 21 bases lying between them. The CDR3 loop reads CASSQVGEEEGLRNTIYF. The CDR3 coding sequence is TGTGCCAGCAGCCAAGTTGGTGAAGAAGAGGGACTACGAAACACCATATATTTT.

The chain joins TRBV14 to TRBJ1-2; D remains ambiguous. The germline V and J ends were trimmed by 4 bases and 0 bases, with 33 bases remaining between them. CDR1 is SGHDN and CDR2 is FVKESK in the germline V gene. The CDR3 is 22 residues long. CDR3 sequence: CASSRVRRTGSTVINSNYGYTF. The CDR3 DNA is TGTGCCAGCAGCCGGGTCCGTAGGACGGGATCTACCGTAATCAATTCTAACTATGGCTACACCTTC.